What follows is one T cell receptor beta chain and its context. As yet, its antigen is unknown. TCRdb fed the multiplex PCR reads into MiXCR, producing one record per CDR3 protein. This sample yields about 140,000 distinct CDR3 sequences, of which over 25% are seen a single time; 2% to 2.5% belongs to the top ten. The data belong to a study of breast tumors, draining lymph nodes, adjacent tissues. Study conclusions and caveats: Data fit most tumor T cells coming from lymph node, expanding in tumor. Compared with basal-like, luminal-like tumors shared significantly more repertoire with nontumor tissue. Tumors had less TCR diversity than lymph nodes, more than nontumor tissue.

Axillary draining lymph nodes of breast cancer patients supplied the node samples. The CDR3 extends over 13 amino acids. With V trimmed by 5 bases and J by 9 bases, 9 bases remained unmatched. CDR1 and CDR2 from the germline V gene are DFQATT and SNEGSKA (reference sequence). The chain is built from TRBV20-1 and TRBJ1-5, with 8 bases that match TRBD1. This receptor was taken from a female donor with breast cancer. Some clones in this sample may be carry-over from other donors' samples. Sequenced: axillary lymph node tissue. As DNA, the CDR3 is TGCAGTGCTTGGCCAGGGGGCGCTTGGCCCCAGCATTTT. Its protein is CSAWPGGAWPQHF.